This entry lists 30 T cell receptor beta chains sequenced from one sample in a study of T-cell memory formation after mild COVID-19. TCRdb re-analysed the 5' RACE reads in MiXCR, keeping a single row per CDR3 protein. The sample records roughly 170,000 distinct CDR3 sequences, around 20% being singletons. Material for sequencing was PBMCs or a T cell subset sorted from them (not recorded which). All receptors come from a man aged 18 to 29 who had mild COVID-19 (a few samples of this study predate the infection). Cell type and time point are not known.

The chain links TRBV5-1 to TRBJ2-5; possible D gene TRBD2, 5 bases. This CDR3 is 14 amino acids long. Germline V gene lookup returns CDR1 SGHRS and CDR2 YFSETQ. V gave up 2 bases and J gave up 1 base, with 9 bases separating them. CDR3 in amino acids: CASSFVGAQETQYF. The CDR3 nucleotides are TGCGCCAGCAGCTTTGTGGGAGCCCAAGAGACCCAGTACTTC.

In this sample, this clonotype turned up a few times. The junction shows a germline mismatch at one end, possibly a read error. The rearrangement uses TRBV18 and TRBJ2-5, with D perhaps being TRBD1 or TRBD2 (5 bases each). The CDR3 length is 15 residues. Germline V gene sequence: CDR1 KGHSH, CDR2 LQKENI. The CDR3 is CASSAPGTAQETQYF. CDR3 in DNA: TGTGCCAGCTCAGCACCCGGGACGGCTCAAGAGACCCAGTACTTC.

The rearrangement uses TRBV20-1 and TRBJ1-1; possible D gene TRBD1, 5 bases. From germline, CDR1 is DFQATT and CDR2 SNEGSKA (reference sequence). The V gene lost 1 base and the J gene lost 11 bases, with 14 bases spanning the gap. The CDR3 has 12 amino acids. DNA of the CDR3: TGCAGTGCTAGAGGGGGCGCCCGGGGGGCTTTCTTT. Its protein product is CSARGGARGAFF.

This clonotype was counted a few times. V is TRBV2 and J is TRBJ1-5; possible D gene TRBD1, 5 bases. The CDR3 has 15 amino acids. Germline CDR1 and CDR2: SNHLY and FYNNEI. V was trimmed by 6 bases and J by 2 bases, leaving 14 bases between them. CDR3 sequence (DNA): TGTGCCAGCAGCGGGGGGGGTATCGGCAATCAGCCCCAGCATTTT. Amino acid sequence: CASSGGGIGNQPQHF.

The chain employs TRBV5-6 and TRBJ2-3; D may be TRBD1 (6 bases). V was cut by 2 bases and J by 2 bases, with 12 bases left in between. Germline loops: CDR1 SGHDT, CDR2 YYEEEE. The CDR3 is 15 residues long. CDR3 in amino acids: CASSFVDRLTDTQYF. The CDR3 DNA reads TGTGCCAGCAGCTTTGTGGACAGACTCACAGATACGCAGTATTTT.

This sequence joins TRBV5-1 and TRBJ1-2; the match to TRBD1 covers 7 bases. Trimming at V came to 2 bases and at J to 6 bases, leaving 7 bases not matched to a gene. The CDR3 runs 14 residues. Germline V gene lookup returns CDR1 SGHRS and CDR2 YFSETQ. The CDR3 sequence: CASSFGIGGNGYTF. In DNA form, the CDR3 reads TGCGCCAGCAGCTTTGGCATAGGGGGCAATGGCTACACCTTC.

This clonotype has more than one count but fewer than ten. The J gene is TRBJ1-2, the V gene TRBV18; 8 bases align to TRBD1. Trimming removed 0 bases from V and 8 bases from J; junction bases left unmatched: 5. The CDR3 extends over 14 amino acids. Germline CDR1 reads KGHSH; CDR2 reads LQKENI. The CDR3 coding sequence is TGTGCCAGCTCACCACCAAACCGGGACAGGGGCTACACCTTC. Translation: CASSPPNRDRGYTF.

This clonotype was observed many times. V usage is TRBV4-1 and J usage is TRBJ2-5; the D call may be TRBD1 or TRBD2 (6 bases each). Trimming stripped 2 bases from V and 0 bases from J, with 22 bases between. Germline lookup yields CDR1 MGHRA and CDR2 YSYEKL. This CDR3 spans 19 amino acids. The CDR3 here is CASSQSIGSPGGYQETQYF. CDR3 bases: TGCGCCAGCAGCCAATCAATAGGAAGTCCCGGGGGCTACCAAGAGACCCAGTACTTC.

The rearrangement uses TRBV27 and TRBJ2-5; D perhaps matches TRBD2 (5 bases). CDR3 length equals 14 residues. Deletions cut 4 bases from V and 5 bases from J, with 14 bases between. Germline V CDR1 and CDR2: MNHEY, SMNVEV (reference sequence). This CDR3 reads CASSSRALGETQYF. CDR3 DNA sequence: TGTGCCAGCAGTTCGCGGGCCCTCGGGGAGACCCAGTACTTC.

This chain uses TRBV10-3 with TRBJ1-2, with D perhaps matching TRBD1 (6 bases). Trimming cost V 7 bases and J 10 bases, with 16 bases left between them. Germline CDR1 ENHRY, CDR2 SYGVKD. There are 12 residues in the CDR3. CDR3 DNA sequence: TGTGCCATCACAGGGGATCGTGACTCCTACACCTTC. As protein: CAITGDRDSYTF.

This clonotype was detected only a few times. The CDR3 DNA reads TGCGCCAGCAGCTTGGCCGGCGGGGTGAACACCGGGGAGCTGTTTTTT. It codes for CASSLAGGVNTGELFF. The chain has TRBV5-1 and TRBJ2-2; TRBD2 is a possible D gene (6 bases). The CDR3 length is 16 residues. The germline V gene encodes CDR1 SGHRS and CDR2 YFSETQ. Trimming cost V 0 bases and J 1 base, with 10 bases left between them.

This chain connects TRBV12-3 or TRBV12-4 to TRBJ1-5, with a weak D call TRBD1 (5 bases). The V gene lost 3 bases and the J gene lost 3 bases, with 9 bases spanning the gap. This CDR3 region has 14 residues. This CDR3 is CASSLGLHNQPQHF. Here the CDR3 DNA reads TGTGCCAGCAGTTTGGGACTGCACAATCAGCCCCAGCATTTT.

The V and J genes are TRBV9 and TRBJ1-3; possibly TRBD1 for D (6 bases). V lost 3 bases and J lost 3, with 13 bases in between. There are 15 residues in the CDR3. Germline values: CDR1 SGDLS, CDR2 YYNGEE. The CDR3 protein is CASSGMGGGGNTIYF. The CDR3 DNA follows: TGTGCCAGCAGCGGGATGGGGGGCGGTGGAAACACCATATATTTT.

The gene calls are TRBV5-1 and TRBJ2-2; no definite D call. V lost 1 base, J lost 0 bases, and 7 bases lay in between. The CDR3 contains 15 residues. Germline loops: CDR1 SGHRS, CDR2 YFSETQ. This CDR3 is CASSLPGANTGELFF. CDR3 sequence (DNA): TGCGCCAGCAGCTTGCCCGGAGCGAACACCGGGGAGCTGTTTTTT.

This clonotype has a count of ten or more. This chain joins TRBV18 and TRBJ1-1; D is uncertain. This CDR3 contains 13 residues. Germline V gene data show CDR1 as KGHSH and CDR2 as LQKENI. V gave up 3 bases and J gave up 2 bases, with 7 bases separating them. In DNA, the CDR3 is TGTGCCAGCTCACCGGAGGGAAACACTGAAGCTTTCTTT. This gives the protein CASSPEGNTEAFF.

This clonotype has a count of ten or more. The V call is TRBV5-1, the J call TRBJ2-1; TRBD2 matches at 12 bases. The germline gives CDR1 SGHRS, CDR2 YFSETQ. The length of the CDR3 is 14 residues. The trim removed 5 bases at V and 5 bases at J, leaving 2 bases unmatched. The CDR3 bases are TGCGCCAGCAGTAGACTAGCGGGGGACAATGAGCAGTTCTTC. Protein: CASSRLAGDNEQFF.

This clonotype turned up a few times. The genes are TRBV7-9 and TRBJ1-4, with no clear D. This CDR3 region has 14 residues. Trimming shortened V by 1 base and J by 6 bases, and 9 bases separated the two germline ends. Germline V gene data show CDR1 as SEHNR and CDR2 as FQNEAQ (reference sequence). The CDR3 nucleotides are TGTGCCAGCAGCTTAGGACCCCCTTATGAAAAACTGTTTTTT. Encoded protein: CASSLGPPYEKLFF.

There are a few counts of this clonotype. The CDR3 DNA is TGTGCCAGCAGCTCACCCCAGGGGGTGGGCACTGAAGCTTTCTTT. It translates to CASSSPQGVGTEAFF. This rearrangement joins TRBV7-2 to TRBJ1-1; TRBD1 agrees at 7 bases. With 4 bases clipped from V and 4 bases from J, the junction kept 9 bases outside the gene matches. In germline, CDR1 is SGHTA, CDR2 FQGNSA. This CDR3 comprises 15 residues. The full variable domain, completed using reference TRBV7-2 and TRBJ1-1, is GAGVSQSPSNKVTEKGKDVELRCDPISGHTALYWYRQSLGQGLEFLIYFQGNSAPDKSGLPSDRFSAERTGGSVSTLTIQRTQQEDSAVYLCASSSPQGVGTEAFFGQGTRLTVV.

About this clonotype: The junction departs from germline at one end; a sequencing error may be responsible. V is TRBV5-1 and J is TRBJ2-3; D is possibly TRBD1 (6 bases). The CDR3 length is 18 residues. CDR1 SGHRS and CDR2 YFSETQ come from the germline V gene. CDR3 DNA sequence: TGCGCCTGCAGCTTGGCCCTACGGACAGTCTCCACCCCAGATACGCAGTATTTT. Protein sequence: CACSLALRTVSTPDTQYF.

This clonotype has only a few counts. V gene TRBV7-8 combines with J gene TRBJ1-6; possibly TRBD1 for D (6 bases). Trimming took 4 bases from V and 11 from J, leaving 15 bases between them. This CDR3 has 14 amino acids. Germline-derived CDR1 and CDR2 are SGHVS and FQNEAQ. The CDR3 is CASSSQMQGPPLHF. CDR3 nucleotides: TGTGCCAGCAGCTCCCAAATGCAGGGGCCACCCCTCCACTTT.

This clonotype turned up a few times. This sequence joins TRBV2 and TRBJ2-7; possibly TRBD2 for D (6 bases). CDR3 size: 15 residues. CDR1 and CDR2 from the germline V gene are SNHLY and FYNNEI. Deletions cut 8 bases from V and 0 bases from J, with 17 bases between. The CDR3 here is CASGGPRDFSYEQYF. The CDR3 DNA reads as TGTGCCAGCGGGGGTCCCCGGGACTTCTCCTACGAGCAGTACTTC.

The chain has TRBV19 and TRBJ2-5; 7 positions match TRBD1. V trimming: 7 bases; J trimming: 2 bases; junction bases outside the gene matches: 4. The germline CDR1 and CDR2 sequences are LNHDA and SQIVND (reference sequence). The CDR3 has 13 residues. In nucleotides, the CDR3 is TGTGCCAGTATTGGGACAGCACAAGAGACCCAGTACTTC. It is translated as CASIGTAQETQYF.

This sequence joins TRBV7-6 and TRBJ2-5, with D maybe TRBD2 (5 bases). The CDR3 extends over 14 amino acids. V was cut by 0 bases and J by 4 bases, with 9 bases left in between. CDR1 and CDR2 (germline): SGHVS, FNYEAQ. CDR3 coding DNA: TGTGCCAGCAGCTTAGCGGTTGGGAGAGAGACCCAGTACTTC. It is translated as CASSLAVGRETQYF.

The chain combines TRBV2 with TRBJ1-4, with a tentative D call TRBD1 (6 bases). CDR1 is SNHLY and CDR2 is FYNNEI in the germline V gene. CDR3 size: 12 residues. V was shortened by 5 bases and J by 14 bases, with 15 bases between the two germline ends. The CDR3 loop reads CASSITDRTLFF. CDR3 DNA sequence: TGTGCCAGCAGTATTACCGACAGGACGCTGTTTTTT.

Written as DNA, the CDR3 is TGCAGCGTTGCTGGCGGCAGGGTGGATGGCTACACCTTC. It translates to CSVAGGRVDGYTF. The chain recombines TRBV29-1 with TRBJ1-2; TRBD1 is a possible D gene (5 bases). The CDR3 spans 13 residues. The V gene lost 4 bases and the J gene lost 6 bases, with 15 bases spanning the gap. CDR1 is SQVTM and CDR2 is ANQGSEA in the germline V gene.

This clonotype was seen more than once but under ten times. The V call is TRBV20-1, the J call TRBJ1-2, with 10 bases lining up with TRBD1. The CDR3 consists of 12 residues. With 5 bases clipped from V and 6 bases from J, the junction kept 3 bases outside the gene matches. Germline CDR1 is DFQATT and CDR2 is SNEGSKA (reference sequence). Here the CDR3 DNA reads TGCAGTGCTGACGACAGGGGGCATGGCTACACCTTC. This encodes CSADDRGHGYTF.

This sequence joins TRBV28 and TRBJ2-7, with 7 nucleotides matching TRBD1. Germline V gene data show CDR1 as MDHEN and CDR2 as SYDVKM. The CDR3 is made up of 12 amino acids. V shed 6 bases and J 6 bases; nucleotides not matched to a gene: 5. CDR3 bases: TGTGCCAGCAGAGGACAGGCGGGCGAGCAGTACGTC. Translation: CASRGQAGEQYV.

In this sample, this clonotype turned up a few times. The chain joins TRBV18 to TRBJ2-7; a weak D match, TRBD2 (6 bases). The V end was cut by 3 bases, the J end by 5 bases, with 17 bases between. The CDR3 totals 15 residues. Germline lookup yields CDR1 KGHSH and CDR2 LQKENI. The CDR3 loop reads CASSPGTDAFHEQYV. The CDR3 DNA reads TGTGCCAGCTCACCGGGGACTGACGCCTTCCACGAGCAGTACGTC.

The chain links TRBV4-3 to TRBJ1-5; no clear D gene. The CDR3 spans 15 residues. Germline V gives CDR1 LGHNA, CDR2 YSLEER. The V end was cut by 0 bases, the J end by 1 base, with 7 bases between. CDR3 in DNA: TGCGCCAGCAGCCAAGACGTATTCAGCAATCAGCCCCAGCATTTT. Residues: CASSQDVFSNQPQHF.

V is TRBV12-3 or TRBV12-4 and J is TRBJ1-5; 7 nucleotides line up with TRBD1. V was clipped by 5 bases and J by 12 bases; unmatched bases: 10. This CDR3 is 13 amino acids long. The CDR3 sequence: CASSPMTGNHQHF. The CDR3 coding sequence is TGTGCCAGCAGTCCGATGACAGGGAACCACCAGCATTTT.